The 25 T cell receptor beta chains listed next were all sequenced from one sample in a study of shared clonotypes between healthy human individuals. Data came from immunoSEQ multiplex PCR; TCRdb stores just in-frame clones and leaves some out. The data hold around 320,000 clones, with roughly 84% observed a single time. The sequencing sample was made of memory CD8+ T cells sorted from blood. Subset meaning: CD45RO+ cells pooled with CCR7-negative TemRA cells. Receptors were obtained from a man between 18 and 29 years old in good health.

This chain links TRBV5-6 with TRBJ2-5; possibly TRBD1 for D (5 bases). Trimming removed 1 base at V and 2 bases at J, with 18 bases between. Germline CDR1 SGHDT, CDR2 YYEEEE. This CDR3 contains 17 residues. The CDR3 DNA is TGTGCCAGCAGCTTGAGAATGACAGAGGCCGGGCAAGAGACCCAGTACTTC. Protein product: CASSLRMTEAGQETQYF.

This chain connects TRBV6-6 to TRBJ2-2, with TRBD1 as a possible D gene (5 bases). This CDR3 has 15 residues. Trimming stripped 2 bases from V and 0 bases from J, with 7 bases between. Germline lookup yields CDR1 MNHNY and CDR2 SVGAGI (reference sequence). The CDR3 DNA sequence: TGTGCCAGCAGTTACGGGGCAGCGAACACCGGGGAGCTGTTTTTT. It translates to CASSYGAANTGELFF.

Comments on this clone: This sample includes further DNA sequences coding for the same CDR3. This chain joins TRBV19 and TRBJ2-1, with 9 bases fitting TRBD1. The V and J ends lost 7 bases and 4 bases, in that order; junction bases with no gene match: 8. Germline CDR1 LNHDA, CDR2 SQIVND (reference sequence). The CDR3 has 15 residues. The CDR3 loop reads CASTPGGQGYNEQFF. In nucleotides, the CDR3 is TGTGCCAGTACCCCCGGCGGACAGGGGTACAATGAGCAGTTCTTC. Full variable domain (outside the CDR3, taken from reference TRBV19 and TRBJ2-1): DGGITQSPKYLFRKEGQNVTLSCEQNLNHDAMYWYRQDPGQGLRLIYYSQIVNDFQKGDIAEGYSVSREKKESFPLTVTSAQKNPTAFYLCASTPGGQGYNEQFFGPGTRLTVL.

The V and J genes are TRBV28 and TRBJ2-1; TRBD2 agrees at 7 bases. Germline V gene sequence: CDR1 MDHEN, CDR2 SYDVKM. The CDR3 is made up of 16 amino acids. V shed 4 bases and J 0 bases; nucleotides not matched to a gene: 6. The CDR3, as DNA: TGTGCCAGCAGTTCCCGACGGACTAGCTCCTACAATGAGCAGTTCTTC. Encoded protein: CASSSRRTSSYNEQFF.

This clone was recorded a few times. This rearrangement joins TRBV28 to TRBJ1-2; D gene ambiguous. Germline CDR1 is MDHEN and CDR2 is SYDVKM. The ends were cut back, 3 bases at V and 4 bases at J, with 18 bases in the middle. The CDR3 has 16 amino acids. The CDR3 reads CASSFRWTLGFYGYTF. Here the CDR3 DNA reads TGTGCCAGCAGTTTTAGGTGGACCCTTGGATTCTATGGCTACACCTTC.

V usage is TRBV11-2 and J usage is TRBJ2-7; 12 bases are a match to TRBD2. Per germline, CDR1 SGHAT and CDR2 FQNNGV. This CDR3 contains 15 residues. After removal of 1 base from V and 7 bases from J, the junction contained 5 bases not matched to a gene. The CDR3 region has the DNA TGTGCCAGCAGCTTAGCTGGACTAGCGGGGTGGGAGCAGTACTTC. This gives the protein CASSLAGLAGWEQYF.

This chain links TRBV12-5 with TRBJ1-2, with D hard to call. Trimming removed 3 bases from V and 8 bases from J, with 10 bases in between. Germline V gene data show CDR1 as LGHNT and CDR2 as FRNRAP. The CDR3 is made up of 12 amino acids. The CDR3 protein is CASGFGSRGYTF. CDR3 nucleotide sequence: TGTGCTAGTGGTTTCGGGTCCAGGGGCTACACCTTC. Full variable domain (remainder filled in from reference TRBV12-5 and TRBJ1-2): DARVTQTPRHKVTEMGQEVTMRCQPILGHNTVFWYRQTMMQGLELLAYFRNRAPLDDSGMPKDRFSAEMPDATLATLKIQPSEPRDSAVYFCASGFGSRGYTFGSGTRLTVV.

The chain joins TRBV7-9 to TRBJ2-7; D possibly corresponds to TRBD2 (5 bases). V was clipped by 0 bases and J by 3 bases, with 6 bases between them. The CDR3 is made up of 13 amino acids. CDR1 and CDR2 (germline): SEHNR, FQNEAQ (reference sequence). CDR3 protein: CASSLAAGYEQYF. The CDR3 nucleotides read TGTGCCAGCAGCTTAGCGGCGGGCTACGAGCAGTACTTC.

This chain links TRBV6-1 with TRBJ2-2, with D uncertain. CDR3 length: 15 amino acids. Deletions cut 4 bases from V and 2 bases from J, with 11 bases between. The germline gives CDR1 MNHNS, CDR2 SASEGT. The CDR3 is CASSGQIQNTGELFF. In nucleotides, the CDR3 is TGTGCCAGCAGTGGACAAATCCAAAACACCGGGGAGCTGTTTTTT.

The chain combines TRBV6-1 with TRBJ1-2; D perhaps matches TRBD1 (6 bases). The CDR3 contains 15 residues. V was cut by 4 bases and J by 8 bases, with 20 bases left in between. CDR1 is MNHNS and CDR2 is SASEGT in the germline V gene. CDR3 amino acids: CASSADRYLSAGYTF. In nucleotides, the CDR3 is TGTGCCAGCAGTGCCGACAGGTACCTATCTGCCGGCTACACCTTC.

Regarding this clone: The identical CDR3 is also encoded by other nucleotide sequences in the sample. J is TRBJ2-7 and V is TRBV27; the match to TRBD2 covers 7 bases. The CDR3 covers 15 residues. The germline CDR1 and CDR2 sequences are MNHEY and SMNVEV (reference sequence). J was trimmed by 0 bases and V by 5 bases; bases with no gene match: 7. DNA for the CDR3: TGTGCCAGCAGTCCCCATCGCGGGAGCTCCTACGAGCAGTACTTC. It is translated as CASSPHRGSSYEQYF.

The chain carries TRBV29-1 and TRBJ1-2; 10 nucleotides match TRBD1. The CDR3 spans 13 residues. The V and J ends lost 8 bases and 8 bases, in that order; junction bases with no gene match: 11. Germline V gene sequence: CDR1 SQVTM, CDR2 ANQGSEA. CDR3 DNA sequence: TGCAGCCTCAGGACAGGGGGTAGTGGAGGCTACACCTTC. Translation: CSLRTGGSGGYTF.

The CDR3 sequence is CASSFPGQFSGANVLTF. The CDR3 coding sequence is TGTGCCAGCAGCTTCCCGGGACAGTTCTCTGGGGCCAACGTCCTGACTTTC. The chain couples TRBV13 to TRBJ2-6; 7 nucleotides match TRBD1. From germline, CDR1 is PRHDT and CDR2 FYEKMQ (reference sequence). There are 17 residues in the CDR3. V dropped 3 bases and J dropped 0; count of bases not matched to a gene: 5.

The rearrangement uses TRBV7-6 and TRBJ2-7, with D tentatively TRBD1 (6 bases). This CDR3 is 13 amino acids long. Per the germline V gene, CDR1 is SGHVS and CDR2 is FNYEAQ. Trimming cost V 3 bases and J 3 bases, with 9 bases left between them. CDR3 residues: CASSFRQDYEQYF. DNA for the CDR3: TGTGCCAGCAGCTTTAGACAGGACTACGAGCAGTACTTC.

This clone has a handful of counts. The V call is TRBV11-2, the J call TRBJ2-2; no reliable D call. Trimming shortened V by 1 base and J by 8 bases, and 8 bases separated the two germline ends. The CDR3 covers 13 residues. Germline V gene sequence: CDR1 SGHAT, CDR2 FQNNGV. CDR3 sequence (DNA): TGTGCCAGCAGCTTAGTATTTGTGGGGGAGCTGTTTTTT. Its protein product is CASSLVFVGELFF.

The chain has TRBV11-2 and TRBJ2-7; the D gene is possibly TRBD2 (6 bases). Per the germline V gene, CDR1 is SGHAT and CDR2 is FQNNGV. Trimming removed 2 bases from V and 1 base from J, with 9 bases in between. The CDR3 runs 14 residues. The chain's CDR3 is CASSLLEGSYEQYF. The CDR3 DNA follows: TGTGCCAGCAGCTTATTGGAGGGATCCTACGAGCAGTACTTC.

V usage is TRBV6-6 and J usage is TRBJ1-6, with D hard to call. There are 16 residues in the CDR3. Germline V gene lookup returns CDR1 MNHNY and CDR2 SVGAGI (reference sequence). V dropped 4 bases and J dropped 0 bases, with 10 bases sitting between them. This chain's CDR3 is CASSSLGGSYNSPLHF. Written as DNA, the CDR3 is TGTGCCAGCAGTTCCCTTGGTGGCTCCTATAATTCACCCCTCCACTTT.

The chain has TRBV13 and TRBJ2-5; D ambiguous. V lost 5 bases and J 2 bases, leaving 12 bases between the germline ends. The CDR3 loop spans 14 amino acids. CDR1 is PRHDT and CDR2 is FYEKMQ in the germline V gene (reference sequence). CDR3 coding DNA: TGTGCCAGCAGCCCGACTTGGGATCAAGAGACCCAGTACTTC. It encodes CASSPTWDQETQYF.

The chain uses TRBV7-3 and TRBJ1-2; D is possibly TRBD1 (5 bases). Trimming stripped 5 bases from V and 9 bases from J, with 16 bases between. The CDR3 covers 13 residues. The germline CDR1 and CDR2 sequences are SGHTA and FQGTGA. The DNA of the CDR3 is TGTGCCAGCAGCCACTGGGCAGGGCGGTGCTACACCTTC. Encoded protein: CASSHWAGRCYTF. The full variable domain, in which reference TRBV7-3 and TRBJ1-2 provide the parts outside the CDR3, is GAGVSQTPSNKVTEKGKYVELRCDPISGHTALYWYRQSLGQGPEFLIYFQGTGAADDSGLPNDRFFAVRPEGSVSTLKIQRTERGDSAVYLCASSHWAGRCYTFGSGTRLTVV.

The chain links TRBV18 to TRBJ2-2; no clear D. The CDR3 runs 15 residues. Trimming removed 2 bases at V and 2 bases at J, with 9 bases between. CDR1 and CDR2 (germline): KGHSH, LQKENI. The CDR3 spells CASSPSQDNTGELFF. CDR3 coding DNA: TGTGCCAGCTCACCATCCCAGGACAACACCGGGGAGCTGTTTTTT.

The gene calls are TRBV27 and TRBJ2-5; possible D gene TRBD1, 5 bases. Germline assignment: CDR1 MNHEY and CDR2 SMNVEV (reference sequence). This CDR3 is 14 amino acids long. Trimming removed 5 bases at V and 0 bases at J, with 10 bases between. The CDR3 region is CASSPTVNQETQYF. The CDR3 DNA is TGTGCCAGCAGTCCGACAGTAAACCAAGAGACCCAGTACTTC.

The V and J genes are TRBV4-3 and TRBJ2-2, with D unresolved. CDR3 length: 17 amino acids. Trimming removed 4 bases from V and 0 bases from J, with 15 bases in between. Germline V gene data show CDR1 as LGHNA and CDR2 as YSLEER. The CDR3 coding sequence is TGCGCCAGCAGCCCCTACCAGGACCAGCCGAACACCGGGGAGCTGTTTTTT. The encoded protein is CASSPYQDQPNTGELFF.

The chain joins TRBV2 to TRBJ1-2; D is ambiguous. The germline gives CDR1 SNHLY, CDR2 FYNNEI. Trimming left V 5 bases short and J 3 bases short, with 19 bases between. The CDR3 loop spans 16 amino acids. CDR3 in DNA: TGTGCCAGCAGTACAAGCTCATTCGGGGTTGACTATGGCTACACCTTC. Protein: CASSTSSFGVDYGYTF.

This rearrangement joins TRBV29-1 to TRBJ2-7; 9 bases are shared with TRBD1. Unmatched junction bases numbered 5, after V lost 6 bases and J lost 5 bases. This CDR3 region has 12 residues. Germline V lookup: CDR1 SQVTM, CDR2 ANQGSEA. CDR3 sequence reads: CSVDRGNNEQYF. The CDR3 DNA reads as TGCAGCGTCGACAGGGGGAATAACGAGCAGTACTTC.

A note on this clone: This CDR3 is also generated by other DNA sequences in the sample. The V gene is TRBV2, the J gene TRBJ2-1; D gene ambiguous. Trimming shortened V by 4 bases and J by 7 bases, and 2 bases separated the two germline ends. The CDR3 totals 10 residues. Germline V gene data show CDR1 as SNHLY and CDR2 as FYNNEI. Here the CDR3 DNA reads TGTGCCAGCAGTGGGAATGAGCAGTTCTTC. It translates to CASSGNEQFF. Based on the CDR3 plus reference TRBV2 and TRBJ2-1, the full variable domain is EPEVTQTPSHQVTQMGQEVILRCVPISNHLYFYWYRQILGQKVEFLVSFYNNEISEKSEIFDDQFSVERPDGSNFTLKIRSTKLEDSAMYFCASSGNEQFFGPGTRLTVL.